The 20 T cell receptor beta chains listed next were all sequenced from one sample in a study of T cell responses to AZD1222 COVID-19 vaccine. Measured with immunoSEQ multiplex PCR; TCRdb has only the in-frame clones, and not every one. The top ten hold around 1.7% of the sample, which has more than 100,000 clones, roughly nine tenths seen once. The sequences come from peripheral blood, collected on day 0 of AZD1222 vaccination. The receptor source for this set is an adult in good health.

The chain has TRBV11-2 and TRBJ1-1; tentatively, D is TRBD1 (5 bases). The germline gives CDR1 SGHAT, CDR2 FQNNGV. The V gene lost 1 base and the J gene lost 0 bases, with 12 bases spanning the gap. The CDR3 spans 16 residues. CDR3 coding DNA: TGTGCCAGCAGCTTAGTTTGGGGCATATTGAACACTGAAGCTTTCTTT. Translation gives CASSLVWGILNTEAFF.

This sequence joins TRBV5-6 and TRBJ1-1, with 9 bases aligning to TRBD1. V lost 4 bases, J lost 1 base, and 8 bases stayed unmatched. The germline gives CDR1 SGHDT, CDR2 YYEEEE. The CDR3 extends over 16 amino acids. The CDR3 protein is CASSTDRGDWNTEAFF. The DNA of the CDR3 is TGTGCCAGCAGCACGGACAGGGGAGATTGGAACACTGAAGCTTTCTTT. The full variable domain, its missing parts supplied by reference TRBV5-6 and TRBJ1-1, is DAGVTQSPTHLIKTRGQQVTLRCSPKSGHDTVSWYQQALGQGPQFIFQYYEEEERQRGNFPDRFSGHQFPNYSSELNVNALLLGDSALYLCASSTDRGDWNTEAFFGQGTRLTVV.

The CDR3 is CASKAVGWYGYTF. CDR3 nucleotide sequence: TGTGCCAGCAAAGCGGTGGGCTGGTATGGCTACACCTTC. The genes are TRBV2 and TRBJ1-2; D remains ambiguous. This CDR3 comprises 13 residues. The V and J ends lost 7 bases and 5 bases respectively, with 14 bases between them. CDR1 and CDR2 (germline): SNHLY, FYNNEI.

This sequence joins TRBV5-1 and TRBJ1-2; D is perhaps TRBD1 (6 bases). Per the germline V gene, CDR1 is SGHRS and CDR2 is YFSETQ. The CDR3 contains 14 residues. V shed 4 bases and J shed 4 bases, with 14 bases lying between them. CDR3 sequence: CASSPQGQGYGYTF. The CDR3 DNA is TGCGCCAGCAGCCCCCAGGGGCAGGGCTATGGCTACACCTTC. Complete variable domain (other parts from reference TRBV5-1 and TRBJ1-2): KAGVTQTPRYLIKTRGQQVTLSCSPISGHRSVSWYQQTPGQGLQFLFEYFSETQRNKGNFPGRFSGRQFSNSRSEMNVSTLELGDSALYLCASSPQGQGYGYTFGSGTRLTVV.

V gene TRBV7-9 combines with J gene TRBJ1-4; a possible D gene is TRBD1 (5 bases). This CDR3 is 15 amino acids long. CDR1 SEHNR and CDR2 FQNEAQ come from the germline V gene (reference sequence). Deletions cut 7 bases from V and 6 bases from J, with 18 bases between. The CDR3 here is CASMRGAGGDEKLFF. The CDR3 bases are TGTGCCAGCATGCGTGGGGCAGGCGGTGATGAAAAACTGTTTTTT. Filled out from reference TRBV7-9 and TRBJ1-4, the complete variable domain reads DTGVSQNPRHKITKRGQNVTFRCDPISEHNRLYWYRQTLGQGPEFLTYFQNEAQLEKSRLLSDRFSAERPKGSFSTLEIQRTEQGDSAMYLCASMRGAGGDEKLFFGSGTQLSVL.

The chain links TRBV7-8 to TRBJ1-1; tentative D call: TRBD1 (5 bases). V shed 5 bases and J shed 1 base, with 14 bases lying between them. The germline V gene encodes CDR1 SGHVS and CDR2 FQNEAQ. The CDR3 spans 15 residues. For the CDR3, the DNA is TGTGCCAGCAGCCCACTCAGGGTTGGGAACACTGAAGCTTTCTTT. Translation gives CASSPLRVGNTEAFF. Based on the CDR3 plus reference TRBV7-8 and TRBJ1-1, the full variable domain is GAGVSQSPRYKVAKRGQDVALRCDPISGHVSLFWYQQALGQGPEFLTYFQNEAQLDKSGLPSDRFFAERPEGSVSTLKIQRTQQEDSAVYLCASSPLRVGNTEAFFGQGTRLTVV.

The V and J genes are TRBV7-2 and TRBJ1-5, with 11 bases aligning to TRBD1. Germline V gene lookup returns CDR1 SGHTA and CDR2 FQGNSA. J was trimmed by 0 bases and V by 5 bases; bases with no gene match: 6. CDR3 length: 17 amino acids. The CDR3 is CASSLGQGALSNQPQHF. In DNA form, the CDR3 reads TGTGCCAGCAGCCTTGGACAGGGGGCCCTTAGCAATCAGCCCCAGCATTTT.

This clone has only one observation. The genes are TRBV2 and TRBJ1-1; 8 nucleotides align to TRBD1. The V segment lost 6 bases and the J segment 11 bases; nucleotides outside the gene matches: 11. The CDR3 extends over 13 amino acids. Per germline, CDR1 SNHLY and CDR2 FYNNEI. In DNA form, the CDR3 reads TGTGCCAGCAGGAATACTCGGACAGGGCCGGCTTTCTTT. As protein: CASRNTRTGPAFF.

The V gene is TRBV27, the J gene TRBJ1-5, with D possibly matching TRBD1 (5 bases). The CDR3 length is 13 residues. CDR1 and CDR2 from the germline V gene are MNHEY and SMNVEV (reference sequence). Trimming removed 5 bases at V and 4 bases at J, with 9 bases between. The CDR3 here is CASSPTVNQPQHF. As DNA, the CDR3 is TGTGCCAGCAGTCCGACAGTAAATCAGCCCCAGCATTTT.

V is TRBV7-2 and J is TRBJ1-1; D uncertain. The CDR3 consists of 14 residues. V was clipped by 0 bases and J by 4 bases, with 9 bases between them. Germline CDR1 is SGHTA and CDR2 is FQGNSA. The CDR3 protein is CASSLAGVSTEAFF. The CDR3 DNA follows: TGTGCCAGCAGCTTAGCTGGGGTAAGCACTGAAGCTTTCTTT. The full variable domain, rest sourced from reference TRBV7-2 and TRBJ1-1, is GAGVSQSPSNKVTEKGKDVELRCDPISGHTALYWYRQSLGQGLEFLIYFQGNSAPDKSGLPSDRFSAERTGGSVSTLTIQRTQQEDSAVYLCASSLAGVSTEAFFGQGTRLTVV.

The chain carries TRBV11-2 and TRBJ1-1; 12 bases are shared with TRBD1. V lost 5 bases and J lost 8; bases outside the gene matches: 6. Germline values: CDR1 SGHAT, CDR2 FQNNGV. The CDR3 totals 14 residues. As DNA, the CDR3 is TGTGCCAGCAGCCGGGGACAGGGGGCAACCGAAGCTTTCTTT. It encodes CASSRGQGATEAFF. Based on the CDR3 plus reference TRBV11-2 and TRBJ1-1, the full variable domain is EAGVAQSPRYKIIEKRQSVAFWCNPISGHATLYWYQQILGQGPKLLIQFQNNGVVDDSQLPKDRFSAERLKGVDSTLKIQPAKLEDSAVYLCASSRGQGATEAFFGQGTRLTVV.

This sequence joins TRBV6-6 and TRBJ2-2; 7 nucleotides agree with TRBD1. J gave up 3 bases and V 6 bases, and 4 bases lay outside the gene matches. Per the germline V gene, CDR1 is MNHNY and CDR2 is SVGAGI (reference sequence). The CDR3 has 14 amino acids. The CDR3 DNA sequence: TGTGCCAGCAGCCAGGGACAGCACACCGGGGAGCTGTTTTTT. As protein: CASSQGQHTGELFF.

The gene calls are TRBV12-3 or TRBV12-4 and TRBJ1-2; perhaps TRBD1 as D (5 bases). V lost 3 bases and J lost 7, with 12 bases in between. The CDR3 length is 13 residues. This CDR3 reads CASSFQEGSGYTF. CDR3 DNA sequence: TGTGCCAGCAGTTTTCAGGAGGGGAGTGGCTACACCTTC.

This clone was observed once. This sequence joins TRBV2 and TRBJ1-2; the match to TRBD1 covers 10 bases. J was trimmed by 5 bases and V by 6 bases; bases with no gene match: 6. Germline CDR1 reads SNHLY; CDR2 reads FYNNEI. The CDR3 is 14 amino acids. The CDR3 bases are TGTGCCAGCAGGGGGGGGACAGGGGAATATGGCTACACCTTC. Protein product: CASRGGTGEYGYTF. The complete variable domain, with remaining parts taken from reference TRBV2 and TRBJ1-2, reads EPEVTQTPSHQVTQMGQEVILRCVPISNHLYFYWYRQILGQKVEFLVSFYNNEISEKSEIFDDQFSVERPDGSNFTLKIRSTKLEDSAMYFCASRGGTGEYGYTFGSGTRLTVV.

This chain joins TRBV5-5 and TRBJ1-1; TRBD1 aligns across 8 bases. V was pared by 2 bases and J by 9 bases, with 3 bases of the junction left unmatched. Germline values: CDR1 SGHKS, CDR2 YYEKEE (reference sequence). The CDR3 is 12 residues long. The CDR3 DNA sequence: TGTGCCAGCAGCTTTGGACAGGGCCAAGCTTTCTTT. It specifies CASSFGQGQAFF. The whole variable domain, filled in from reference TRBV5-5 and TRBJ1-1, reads DAGVTQSPTHLIKTRGQQVTLRCSPISGHKSVSWYQQVLGQGPQFIFQYYEKEERGRGNFPDRFSARQFPNYSSELNVNALLLGDSALYLCASSFGQGQAFFGQGTRLTVV.

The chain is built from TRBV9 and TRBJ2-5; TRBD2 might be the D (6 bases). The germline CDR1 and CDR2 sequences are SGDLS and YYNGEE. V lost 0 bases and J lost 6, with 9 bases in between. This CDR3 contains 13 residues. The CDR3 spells CASSVDGGKTQYF. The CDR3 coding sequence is TGTGCCAGCAGCGTAGACGGGGGAAAGACCCAGTACTTC. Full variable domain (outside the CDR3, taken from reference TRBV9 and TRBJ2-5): DSGVTQTPKHLITATGQRVTLRCSPRSGDLSVYWYQQSLDQGLQFLIQYYNGEERAKGNILERFSAQQFPDLHSELNLSSLELGDSALYFCASSVDGGKTQYFGPGTRLLVL.

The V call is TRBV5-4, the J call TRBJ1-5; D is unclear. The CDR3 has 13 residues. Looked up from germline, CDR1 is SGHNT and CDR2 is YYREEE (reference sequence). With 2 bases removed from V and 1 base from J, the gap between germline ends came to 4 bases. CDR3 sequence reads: CASSLGSNQPQHF. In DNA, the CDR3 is TGTGCCAGCAGCTTAGGAAGCAATCAGCCCCAGCATTTT.

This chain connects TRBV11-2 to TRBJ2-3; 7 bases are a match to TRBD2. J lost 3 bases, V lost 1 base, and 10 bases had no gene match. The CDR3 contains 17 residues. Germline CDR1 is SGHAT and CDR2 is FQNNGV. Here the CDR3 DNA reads TGTGCCAGCAGCTTAGCTTATCTAGCGGCAGGTACAGATACGCAGTATTTT. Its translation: CASSLAYLAAGTDTQYF. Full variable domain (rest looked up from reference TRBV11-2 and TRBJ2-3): EAGVAQSPRYKIIEKRQSVAFWCNPISGHATLYWYQQILGQGPKLLIQFQNNGVVDDSQLPKDRFSAERLKGVDSTLKIQPAKLEDSAVYLCASSLAYLAAGTDTQYFGPGTRLTVL.

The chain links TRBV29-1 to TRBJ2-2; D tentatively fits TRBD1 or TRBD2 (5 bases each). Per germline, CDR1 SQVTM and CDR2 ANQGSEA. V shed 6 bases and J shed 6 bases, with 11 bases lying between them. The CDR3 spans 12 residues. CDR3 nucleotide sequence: TGCAGCGTCCTCCGGGACGCCGGGGAGCTGTTTTTT. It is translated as CSVLRDAGELFF.

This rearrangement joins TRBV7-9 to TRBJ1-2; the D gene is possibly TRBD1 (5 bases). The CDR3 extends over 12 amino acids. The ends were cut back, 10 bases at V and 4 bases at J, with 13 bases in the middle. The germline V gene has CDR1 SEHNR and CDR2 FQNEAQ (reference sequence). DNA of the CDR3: TGTGCCACCTACTGGGGCACCTATGGCTACACCTTC. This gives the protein CATYWGTYGYTF.